This is a list of T cell receptor beta chains from one sample in a study of blood T cell repertoires in COVID-19. Some clones are missing from TCRdb's copy, which holds only in-frame ones; the method was immunoSEQ multiplex PCR. The sample records under 300,000 clones, over 75% being singletons. Sequenced material: peripheral blood. These TCRs come from a human donor in a cohort sampled during active COVID-19. Both conserved end residues are part of each CDR3. The D gene is left open where the match is weak.

d_call: TRBD2
v_call: TRBV18
cdr3_aa: CASSTSGRAPDTQYF

d_call: TRBD2
v_call: TRBV28
cdr3_aa: CASSPQTSGEHSSTDTQYF

d_call: TRBD1
v_call: TRBV30
cdr3_aa: CAWSGGLDRGKPGELFF

d_call: .
v_call: TRBV6-6
cdr3_aa: CASRRTGSSYNSPLHF

d_call: .
v_call: TRBV21-1
cdr3_aa: CASSKVGDRGRLTYGYTF

d_call: .
v_call: TRBV6-5
cdr3_aa: CASVRGGGNTEAFF

d_call: .
v_call: TRBV2
cdr3_aa: CASSVTGITEAFF

d_call: .
v_call: TRBV7-8
cdr3_aa: CASSQEGHGYTF

d_call: TRBD1
v_call: TRBV6-5
cdr3_aa: CASRWDRGFF

d_call: .
v_call: TRBV7-8
cdr3_aa: CASSLTGISYNEQFF

d_call: .
v_call: TRBV7-9
cdr3_aa: CASRQGATGGAGELFF

d_call: .
v_call: TRBV6-5
cdr3_aa: CASTNTWAGRTEAFF

d_call: TRBD1
v_call: TRBV11-2
cdr3_aa: CASSLGPSGQLVQPQHF

d_call: .
v_call: TRBV7-8
cdr3_aa: CASSLLTGGDIQYF

d_call: .
v_call: TRBV15
cdr3_aa: CATSRGGQYEQFF

d_call: TRBD2
v_call: TRBV28
cdr3_aa: CASTKKIAGEKTQYF

d_call: TRBD1
v_call: TRBV12-3/TRBV12-4
cdr3_aa: CASSGTVGNTIYF

d_call: .
v_call: TRBV2
cdr3_aa: CASSTGPGSGNTIYF

d_call: TRBD2
v_call: TRBV29-1
cdr3_aa: CSVVSGSIDTQYF

d_call: .
v_call: TRBV5-1
cdr3_aa: CASSLIGGSEKLFF

d_call: .
v_call: TRBV10-3
cdr3_aa: CAIGEGQSGYTF

d_call: .
v_call: TRBV27
cdr3_aa: CASIWGYTIYF

d_call: .
v_call: TRBV29-1
cdr3_aa: CSVRPGDF

d_call: .
v_call: TRBV29-1
cdr3_aa: CSVLQGQETQYF

d_call: .
v_call: TRBV19
cdr3_aa: CASSIQGFGELFF

d_call: .
v_call: TRBV19
cdr3_aa: CATRQSGETQYF

d_call: .
v_call: TRBV7-6
cdr3_aa: CASSLESTEAFF

d_call: .
v_call: TRBV25-1
cdr3_aa: CASSEPQGRGSGNTIYF

d_call: TRBD1
v_call: TRBV15
cdr3_aa: CATSRGYRDRLYEQYF

d_call: TRBD1
v_call: TRBV4-1
cdr3_aa: CASSRGTGLNYGYTF